The 4 T cell receptor beta chains below all came from one sample that was sequenced in a study of vaccination effects on CD4 cells after COVID-19. Profiled with immunoSEQ multiplex PCR; TCRdb holds only in-frame clones, not every one. This sample has roughly 71,000 clones; roughly four fifths occur once, and the top ten carry roughly 1.2%. Sequencing was preceded by expansion of antigen-specific CD4+ T cells with viral peptide pools in the ViraFEST assay. Having been cultured for ten to eleven days, the cells underwent CD4+ T cell isolation. All participants had two doses of either the BNT162b2 or mRNA-1273 vaccine. Which antigens these TCRs recognize remains unknown. The material was CD4+ T cells from PBMCs cultured with HCoV-229E spike peptides, obtained after COVID-19 vaccination. The source of these receptors is a human donor who received a COVID-19 vaccine.

This clone was counted a few times. The same CDR3 arises from other DNA sequences in this sample as well. The V call is TRBV2, the J call TRBJ1-3, with 7 bases aligning to TRBD1. Germline loops: CDR1 SNHLY, CDR2 FYNNEI. V shed 5 bases, J shed 0 bases, and the junction held 4 bases outside the gene matches. CDR3 length: 15 amino acids. In DNA, the CDR3 is TGTGCCAGCAGTCTACAGGGGTACTCTGGAAACACCATATATTTT. It translates to CASSLQGYSGNTIYF.

This chain connects TRBV10-3 to TRBJ2-1; 8 bases are shared with TRBD1. Germline lookup yields CDR1 ENHRY and CDR2 SYGVKD. J lost 2 bases, V lost 2 bases, and 5 bases had no gene match. This CDR3 is built from 16 residues. The DNA of the CDR3 is TGTGCCATCAGTGAGCCCGGGACAGGCCCCTACAATGAGCAGTTCTTC. This codes for CAISEPGTGPYNEQFF.

This chain joins TRBV7-2 and TRBJ1-2, with no clear D. Germline CDR1 SGHTA, CDR2 FQGNSA. CDR3 length equals 14 residues. Trimming removed 5 bases at V and 1 base at J, with 11 bases between. CDR3 residues: CASSPPGFNYGYTF. Written as DNA, the CDR3 is TGTGCCAGCAGCCCGCCGGGGTTTAACTATGGCTACACCTTC.

J is TRBJ2-3 and V is TRBV11-3; D remains unclear. Germline loops: CDR1 SGHNT, CDR2 YENEEA. The CDR3 loop spans 13 amino acids. The V gene lost 3 bases and the J gene lost 4 bases, with 8 bases spanning the gap. The CDR3 spells CASSFPASDTQYF. The CDR3 nucleotides are TGTGCCAGCAGCTTCCCAGCTTCAGATACGCAGTATTTT.